This is a list of T cell receptor beta chains from one sample in a study of blood T cell repertoires in COVID-19. Clones were read by immunoSEQ multiplex PCR, and TCRdb kept only the in-frame ones, dropping some. The sample records around 100,000 clones, approximately 85% being singletons. Source material: peripheral blood. These receptors came from a human donor in a cohort sampled during active COVID-19. Each CDR3 is given with its conserved first and last residue.

j_call cdr3_length v_call cdr3_aa
TRBJ1-1 11 TRBV30 CAWRGNSEAFF
TRBJ1-2 15 TRBV24-1 CATSDGYRGPNGYTF
TRBJ2-2 14 TRBV15 CATSVAGGTGELFF
TRBJ2-3 15 TRBV7-2 CASSYTGGHTDTQYF
TRBJ1-5 16 TRBV18 CASSPIGQGSFQPQHF
TRBJ2-1 14 TRBV9 CASSAIWSSDEQFF
TRBJ1-6 11 TRBV20-1 CSGQGNSPLHF
TRBJ2-1 16 TRBV5-6 CASSSSGTSRYNEQFF
TRBJ2-3 16 TRBV4-1 CASSQGIDSFTDTQYF
TRBJ2-7 15 TRBV5-6 CASSLLGTGDYEQYF
TRBJ2-5 15 TRBV4-3 CASSQDSAGRETQYF
TRBJ2-1 12 TRBV10-3 CAISVGGNEQFF
TRBJ1-3 14 TRBV14 CASSPTVSGNTIYF
TRBJ2-5 16 TRBV21-1 CASSTPDRGRRETQYF
TRBJ2-7 13 TRBV5-1 CASSYDRTYEQYF
TRBJ1-6 13 TRBV9 CASSASTEPPLHF
TRBJ2-7 12 TRBV29-1 CSVTEVSYEQYF
TRBJ2-1 14 TRBV29-1 CSVEGGLLSNEQFF
TRBJ2-1 17 TRBV6-6 CASSPNAGTGAYNEQFF
TRBJ2-3 13 TRBV5-1 CASSLWGEDTQYF
TRBJ2-5 17 TRBV28 CASSLYPSGGAQETQYF
TRBJ2-5 13 TRBV15 CATSSSGSETQYF
TRBJ2-1 13 TRBV6-5 CATWRRGYNEQFF
TRBJ2-1 14 TRBV5-1 CASSLVGSNNEQFF
TRBJ2-1 11 TRBV30 CAWASSGRQFF
TRBJ2-1 15 TRBV5-1 CASSLSGATSNEQFF
TRBJ1-3 18 TRBV7-2 CASSLDSSGSLSGNTIYF
TRBJ2-1 14 TRBV6-2/TRBV6-3 CASSLGTSGIDQFF
TRBJ2-3 14 TRBV28 CASVFSGGTDTQYF
TRBJ2-5 11 TRBV2 CASSEEASVYF
TRBJ2-7 14 TRBV30 CAWPVRLLSYEQYF
TRBJ1-5 17 TRBV19 CASSIERAPSGNQPQHF
TRBJ1-3 16 TRBV4-2 CASSQDGTVSGNTIYF
TRBJ2-1 16 TRBV10-1 CASSEGRAPSYNEQFF
TRBJ2-1 13 TRBV6-5 CASRSSGYNEQFF
TRBJ2-7 14 TRBV27 CASRLAGGTYEQYF
TRBJ1-6 15 TRBV11-2 CASSLLGSDNSPLHF
TRBJ2-7 15 TRBV7-2 CASSFGNRGSYEQYF
TRBJ2-7 16 TRBV9 CASSVSTDRESYEQYF
TRBJ1-2 14 TRBV3-1/TRBV3-2 CASSQETGDYGYTF
TRBJ2-3 12 TRBV9 CASSVATGTQYF
TRBJ2-5 18 TRBV27 CASSPSPTGYGGQETQYF
TRBJ2-3 17 TRBV7-6 CASSLAGGEGRTDTQYF
TRBJ1-2 14 TRBV11-2 CASSLGAGPRRRTF
TRBJ1-1 14 TRBV5-1 CASSLSRGWTEAFF
TRBJ2-3 15 TRBV4-1 CASSQEEASRGTQYF
TRBJ2-5 17 TRBV9 CASSDGLVAGGQETQYF
TRBJ1-1 11 TRBV2 CASIGQGQAFF